The TCR beta chain under discussion was sequenced for a study of blood T cell repertoires in COVID-19. Looking at the study overall: Sites in the United States, Italy and Spain provided acute and convalescent COVID-19 samples.

Measured with immunoSEQ multiplex PCR; TCRdb has only the in-frame clones, and not every one. The table lists fewer than 45,000 clones, 81% of them singletons. The CDR3 loop spans 12 amino acids. The V gene's germline CDR1 is SGHNT and CDR2 YYREEE (reference sequence). Trimming pared 6 bases from V and 3 bases from J, leaving 8 bases between. V gene TRBV5-4 combines with J gene TRBJ2-3; D is undetermined. The sample consisted of peripheral blood. The sequence derives from a man aged 35-49 years with active or convalescent COVID-19. The CDR3: CASNSITDTQYF. Written as DNA, the CDR3 is TGTGCCAGCAACTCTATAACAGATACGCAGTATTTT.